This T cell receptor (beta chain) was retrieved from a study of blood T cells in healthy people across ages (dated by TCRdb to between 2014 and 2017). Looking at the study overall: In model experiments, roughly one uniquely barcoded TCR beta cDNA molecule per two T cells was captured by template switching. The donors were split into four age groups: young (average roughly 15 years), middle-aged (roughly 40), aged (more than 60) and long-lived (approximately 80). The study analyzed two additional independent replicas of 1 million unique cDNA reads from the same blood draw for two donors, one aged 18 to 29 and one aged 80 or older. To avoid experimental bias, donors of different ages were spread randomly across the sequencing lanes. Using deep sequencing normalized with unique cDNA molecular identifiers, the study measured how TCR beta repertoire diversity changes with age. General study outcomes and caveats: The long-lived group showed more naive CD4+ T cells, fewer expanded clones and increased TCR diversity than the aged group, suggesting age selection. Observed TCR beta diversity correlated strongly with the percentage of naive T cells measured by flow cytometry. Estimates of total diversity based on one million sequenced T cells were considered lower bounds and underestimates. Since profiling was done on bulk unsorted PBMCs, naive and antigen-experienced compartments could not be conclusively compared. Donor CMV infection status was unknown, potentially confounding age-related changes in expanded clonotypes. As age increased, observed TCR beta diversity per million T cells dropped in a roughly linear way, and a significant reduction was already evident by age 40.

The donors were roughly 39 Caucasian individuals from Russia, aged about 6 to 100 years, who were systemically healthy. About 10 milliliters of peripheral blood were drawn from each donor into EDTA-treated Vacutainer tubes. Ficoll-Paque density-gradient centrifugation was used to isolate PBMCs, with at least 6.5 million per sample. Total RNA, at least 5.5 micrograms per sample, was extracted from PBMCs with Trizol reagent. For every donor, flow cytometry on a PBMC aliquot measured the percentage of naive CD45RAhigh/CD27high T cells. This clonotype has ten or more counts. The antigen it binds to is not known. Per-base quality was not reported, and no clone a single base away is much larger than it. Library preparation employed 5' RACE. TCRdb shows the sequencer as Illumina HiSeq 2500. A second PCR of about 7 to 12 cycles was run with a J-beta primer mix and a sample-barcoded 5' primer. Each TCR beta cDNA molecule received a unique molecular identifier from a template-switch 5' adaptor carrying 12 random nucleotides. At least 2.5 million CDR3-containing paired-end reads were obtained from each sample. First-strand cDNA was synthesized from all RNA with the Mint cDNA synthesis kit, primed by a TRBC-specific oligonucleotide. Following uracil-DNA glycosylase treatment, a first 18-cycle PCR with universal primers M1SS and BC2_uni_R was performed on all cDNA. The original methods were these. For normalization, 1 million high-quality reads were randomly selected from each sample, with every read carrying a distinct molecular identifier. Reads sharing molecular identifiers were discarded rather than binned into consensus sequences. MiTCR, set to a Q25 quality threshold and the strictest error-elimination algorithm, was used for CDR3 identification, clonotype clustering and error correction. Lower-bound total TCR beta diversity was estimated with a nonparametric unseen species model using Euler transformation. TCRdb trimmed public reads at Q25 via fastp, called clones via MiXCR and kept in-frame beta chains. CDR3 protein duplicates are merged, each entry listing the most common genes and DNA. The V and J calls reflect TCRdb's pipeline rather than the authors' work. This sample is represented by roughly 640,000 distinct CDR3 sequences; approximately 30% of them were singletons. Approximately 14% of the sample is in the top ten clones.

Relative to germline, V is 0 bases shorter and J is 2 bases shorter, with 11 bases between their ends. CDR1 and CDR2, looked up from the germline V gene, are LGHNA and YNFKEQ. Measured from the cysteine to the phenylalanine, the CDR3 is 15 residues long. The entry retains the CDR3 DNA only, 45 bases that are in frame from base 1. The sequence joins TRBV4-2 to TRBJ2-7; the D gene is not confidently resolved. The origin of this receptor is a woman aged 80 or over in good health. The specimen was blood. The DNA sequence is as follows: TGTGCCAGCAGCCAAGATCAAGCCACCACCTACGAGCAGTACTTC. This gives the protein CASSQDQATTYEQYF.